This T cell receptor (beta chain) was captured in a study of T cells after yellow fever vaccination. Whole-study findings and limits: From the bulk population, abundant clonotypes could contaminate and appear within FACS-sorted repertoires. Some clonotypes, a small share, were shared between CD4 and CD8 compartments.

This clonotype occurred many times. Its antigen is still unknown. The CDR3 has 15 amino acids. J was trimmed by 6 bases and V by 4 bases; bases with no gene match: 6. CDR1 and CDR2 from the germline V gene are MNHEY and SVGAGI. TCRdb fed the 5' RACE reads into MiXCR, producing one record per CDR3 protein. The repertoire holds 110,000 to 150,000 distinct CDR3 sequences, with more than 6.5% as singletons. The receptor comes from a young man who received the YFV17D yellow fever vaccine. The material was CD4+ T cells sorted from PBMCs, obtained 10 days after the yellow fever booster vaccination. The chain employs TRBV6-5 and TRBJ2-2, with TRBD1 matching 9 bases. This CDR3 is CASSLQGAIAGELFF. In DNA form, the CDR3 reads TGTGCCAGCAGTTTACAGGGGGCGATCGCCGGGGAGCTGTTTTTT.